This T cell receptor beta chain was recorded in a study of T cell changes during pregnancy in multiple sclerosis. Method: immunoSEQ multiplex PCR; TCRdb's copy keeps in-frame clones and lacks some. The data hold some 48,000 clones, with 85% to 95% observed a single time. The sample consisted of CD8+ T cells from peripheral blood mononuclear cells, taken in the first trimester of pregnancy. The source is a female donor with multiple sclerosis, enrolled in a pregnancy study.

CDR3 DNA: TGCGCCAGCAGCTTGGGGTGGTCGGAGGGAAAACTGTTTTTT. As protein: CASSLGWSEGKLFF. This chain uses TRBV5-1 with TRBJ1-4, with unresolved D. Germline CDR1 is SGHRS and CDR2 is YFSETQ. V lost 0 bases to trimming and J lost 10 bases, with 13 bases between them. The CDR3 covers 14 residues.